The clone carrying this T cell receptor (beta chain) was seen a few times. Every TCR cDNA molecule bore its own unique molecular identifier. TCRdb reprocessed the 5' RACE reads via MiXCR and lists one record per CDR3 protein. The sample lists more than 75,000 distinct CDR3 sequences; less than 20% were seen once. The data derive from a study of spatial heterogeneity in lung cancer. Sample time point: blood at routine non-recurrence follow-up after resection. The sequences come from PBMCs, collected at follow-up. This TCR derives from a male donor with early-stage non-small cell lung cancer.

The CDR3 bases are TGTGCCACCAGGGGACAGGGGGCGCAGAATGAGCAGTTCTTC. This encodes CATRGQGAQNEQFF. This sequence joins TRBV24-1 and TRBJ2-1; 12 nucleotides align to TRBD1. V was pared by 7 bases and J by 7 bases, with 4 bases of the junction left unmatched. The CDR3 sequence is 14 residues long. Germline V gene lookup returns CDR1 KGHDR and CDR2 SFDVKD.